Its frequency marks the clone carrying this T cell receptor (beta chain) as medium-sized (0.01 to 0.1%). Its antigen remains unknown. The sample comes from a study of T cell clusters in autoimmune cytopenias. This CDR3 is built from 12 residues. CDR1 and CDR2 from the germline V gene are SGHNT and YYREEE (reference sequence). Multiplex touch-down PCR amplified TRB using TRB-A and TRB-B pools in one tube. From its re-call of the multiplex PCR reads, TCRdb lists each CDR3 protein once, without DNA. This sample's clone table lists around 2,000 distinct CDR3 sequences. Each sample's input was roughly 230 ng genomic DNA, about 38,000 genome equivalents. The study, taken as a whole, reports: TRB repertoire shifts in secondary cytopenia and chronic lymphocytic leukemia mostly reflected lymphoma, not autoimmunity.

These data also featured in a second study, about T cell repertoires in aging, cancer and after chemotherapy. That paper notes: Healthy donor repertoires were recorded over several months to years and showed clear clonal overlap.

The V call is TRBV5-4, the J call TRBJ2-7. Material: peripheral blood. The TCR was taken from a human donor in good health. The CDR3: CASSPTSNEQYF.